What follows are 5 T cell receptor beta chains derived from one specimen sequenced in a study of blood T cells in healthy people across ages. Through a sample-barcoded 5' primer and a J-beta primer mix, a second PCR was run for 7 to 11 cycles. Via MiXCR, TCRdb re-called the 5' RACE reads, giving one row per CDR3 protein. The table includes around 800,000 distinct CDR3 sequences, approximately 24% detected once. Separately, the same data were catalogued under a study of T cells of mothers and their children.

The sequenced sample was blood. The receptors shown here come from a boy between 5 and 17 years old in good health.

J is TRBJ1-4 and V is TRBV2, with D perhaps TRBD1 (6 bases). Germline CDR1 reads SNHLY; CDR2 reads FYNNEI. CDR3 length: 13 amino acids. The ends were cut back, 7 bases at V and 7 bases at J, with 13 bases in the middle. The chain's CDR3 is CASNPGESEKLFF. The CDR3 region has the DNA TGTGCCAGCAATCCAGGGGAGAGTGAAAAACTGTTTTTT.

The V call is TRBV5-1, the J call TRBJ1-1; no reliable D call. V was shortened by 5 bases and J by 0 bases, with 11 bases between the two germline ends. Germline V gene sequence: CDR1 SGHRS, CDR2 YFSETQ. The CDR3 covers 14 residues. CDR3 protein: CASRKELMNTEAFF. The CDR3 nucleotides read TGCGCCAGCAGGAAGGAGCTAATGAACACTGAAGCTTTCTTT.

Written as DNA, the CDR3 is TGTGCCAGCAGCTCTCAGAGGACAAAAGAGACCCAGTACTTC. Translation gives CASSSQRTKETQYF. The chain uses TRBV7-2 and TRBJ2-5; D is perhaps TRBD1 (5 bases). Germline assignment: CDR1 SGHTA and CDR2 FQGNSA. CDR3 length: 14 amino acids. Trimming removed 4 bases at V and 3 bases at J, with 12 bases between.

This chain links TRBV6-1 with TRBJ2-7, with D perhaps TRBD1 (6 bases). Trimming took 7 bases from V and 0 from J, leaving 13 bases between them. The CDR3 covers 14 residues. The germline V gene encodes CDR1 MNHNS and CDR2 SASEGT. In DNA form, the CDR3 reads TGTGCCAGCAAACCGGGACAAAACTCCTACGAGCAGTACTTC. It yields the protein CASKPGQNSYEQYF.

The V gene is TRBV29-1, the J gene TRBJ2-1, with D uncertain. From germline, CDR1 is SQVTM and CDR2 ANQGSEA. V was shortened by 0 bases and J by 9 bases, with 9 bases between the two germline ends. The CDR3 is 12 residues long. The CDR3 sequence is CSVEEGGIEQFF. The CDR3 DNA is TGCAGCGTTGAAGAAGGCGGTATTGAGCAGTTCTTC.